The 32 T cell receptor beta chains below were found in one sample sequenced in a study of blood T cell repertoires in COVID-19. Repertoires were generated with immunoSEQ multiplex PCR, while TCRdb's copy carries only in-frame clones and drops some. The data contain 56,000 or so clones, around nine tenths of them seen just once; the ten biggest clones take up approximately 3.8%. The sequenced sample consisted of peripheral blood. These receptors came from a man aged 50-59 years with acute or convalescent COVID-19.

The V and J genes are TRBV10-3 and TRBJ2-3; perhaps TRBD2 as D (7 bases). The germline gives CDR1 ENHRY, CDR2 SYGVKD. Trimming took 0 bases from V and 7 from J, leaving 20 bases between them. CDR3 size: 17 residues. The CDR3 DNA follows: TGTGCCATCAGTGAGTCGACTCGGGGGGCCACGAGGAATACGCAGTATTTT. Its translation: CAISESTRGATRNTQYF.

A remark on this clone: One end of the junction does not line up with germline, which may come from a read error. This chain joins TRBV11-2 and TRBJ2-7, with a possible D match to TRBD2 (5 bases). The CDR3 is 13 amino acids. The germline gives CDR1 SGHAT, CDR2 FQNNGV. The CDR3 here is CASSLAPVYEQYF. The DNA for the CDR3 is TGTGCCAGCAGTTTAGCGCCGGTCTACGAGCAGTACTTC.

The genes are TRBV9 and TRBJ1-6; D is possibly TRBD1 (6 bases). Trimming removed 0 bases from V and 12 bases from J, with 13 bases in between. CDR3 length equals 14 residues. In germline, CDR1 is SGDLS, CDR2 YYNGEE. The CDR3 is CASSVAEGVKPLHF. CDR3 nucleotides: TGTGCCAGCAGCGTAGCCGAGGGGGTTAAACCCCTCCACTTT.

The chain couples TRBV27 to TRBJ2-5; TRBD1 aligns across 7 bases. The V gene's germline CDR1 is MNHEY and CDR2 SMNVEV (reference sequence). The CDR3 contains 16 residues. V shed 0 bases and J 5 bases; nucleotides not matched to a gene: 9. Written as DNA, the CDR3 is TGTGCCAGCAGTTTATCCCGGACAGGCTTTGGCGAGACCCAGTACTTC. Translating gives CASSLSRTGFGETQYF.

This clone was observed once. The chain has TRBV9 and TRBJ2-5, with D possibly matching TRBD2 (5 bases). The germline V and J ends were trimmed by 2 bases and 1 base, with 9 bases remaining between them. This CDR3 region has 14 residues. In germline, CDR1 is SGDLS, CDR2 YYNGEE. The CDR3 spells CASSVQDFQETQYF. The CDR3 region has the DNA TGTGCCAGCAGCGTGCAGGACTTCCAAGAGACCCAGTACTTC. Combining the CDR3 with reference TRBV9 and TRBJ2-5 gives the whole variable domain DSGVTQTPKHLITATGQRVTLRCSPRSGDLSVYWYQQSLDQGLQFLIQYYNGEERAKGNILERFSAQQFPDLHSELNLSSLELGDSALYFCASSVQDFQETQYFGPGTRLLVL.

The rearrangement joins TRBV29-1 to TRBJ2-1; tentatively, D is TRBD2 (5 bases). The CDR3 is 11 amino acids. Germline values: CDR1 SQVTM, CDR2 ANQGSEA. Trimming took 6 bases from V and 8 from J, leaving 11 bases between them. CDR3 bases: TGCAGCGTCACTAGTTCGGATGAGCAGTTCTTC. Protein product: CSVTSSDEQFF.

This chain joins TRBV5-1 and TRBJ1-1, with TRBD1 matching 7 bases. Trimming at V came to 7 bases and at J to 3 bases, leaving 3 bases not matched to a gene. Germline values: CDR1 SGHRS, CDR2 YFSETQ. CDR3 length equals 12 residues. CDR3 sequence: CASGGTDTEAFF. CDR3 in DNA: TGCGCCAGCGGCGGGACAGACACTGAAGCTTTCTTT. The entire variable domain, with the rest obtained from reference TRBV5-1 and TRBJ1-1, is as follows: KAGVTQTPRYLIKTRGQQVTLSCSPISGHRSVSWYQQTPGQGLQFLFEYFSETQRNKGNFPGRFSGRQFSNSRSEMNVSTLELGDSALYLCASGGTDTEAFFGQGTRLTVV.

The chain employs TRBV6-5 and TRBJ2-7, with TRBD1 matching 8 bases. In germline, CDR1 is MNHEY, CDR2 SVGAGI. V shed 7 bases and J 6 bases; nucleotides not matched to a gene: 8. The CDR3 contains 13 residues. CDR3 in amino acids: CASILDRVGEQYF. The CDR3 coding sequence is TGTGCCAGCATTCTGGACAGGGTCGGCGAGCAGTACTTC.

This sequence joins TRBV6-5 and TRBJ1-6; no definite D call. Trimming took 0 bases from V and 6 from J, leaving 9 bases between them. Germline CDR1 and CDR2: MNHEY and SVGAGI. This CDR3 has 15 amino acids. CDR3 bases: TGTGCCAGCAGTTACTCGACGGGAATTAATTCACCCCTCCACTTT. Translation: CASSYSTGINSPLHF.

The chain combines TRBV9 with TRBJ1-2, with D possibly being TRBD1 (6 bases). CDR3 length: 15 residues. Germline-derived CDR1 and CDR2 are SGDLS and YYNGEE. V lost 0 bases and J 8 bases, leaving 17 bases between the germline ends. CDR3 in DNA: TGTGCCAGCAGCGTAGGAGACAGGTCACAAAAAGGCTACACCTTC. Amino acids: CASSVGDRSQKGYTF. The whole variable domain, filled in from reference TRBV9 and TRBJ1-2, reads DSGVTQTPKHLITATGQRVTLRCSPRSGDLSVYWYQQSLDQGLQFLIQYYNGEERAKGNILERFSAQQFPDLHSELNLSSLELGDSALYFCASSVGDRSQKGYTFGSGTRLTVV.

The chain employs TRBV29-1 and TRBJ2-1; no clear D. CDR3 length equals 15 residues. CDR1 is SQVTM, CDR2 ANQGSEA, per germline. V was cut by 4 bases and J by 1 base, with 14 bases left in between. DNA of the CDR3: TGCAGCGTTGCCCGGGTACCAAATTCCTACAATGAGCAGTTCTTC. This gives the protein CSVARVPNSYNEQFF.

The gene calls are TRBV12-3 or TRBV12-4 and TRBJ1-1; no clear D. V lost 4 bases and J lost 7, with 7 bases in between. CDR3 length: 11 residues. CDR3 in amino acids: CASSSGSEAFF. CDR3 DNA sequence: TGTGCCAGCAGTTCGGGTAGTGAAGCTTTCTTT.

Written as DNA, the CDR3 is TGTGCCAGCAGACCCGGTTTAGTTTATCAGCCCCAGCATTTT. Translation gives CASRPGLVYQPQHF. This chain joins TRBV6-1 and TRBJ1-5; unclear D gene. The ends were cut back, 6 bases at V and 5 bases at J, with 14 bases in the middle. Germline CDR1 and CDR2: MNHNS and SASEGT. The CDR3 loop spans 14 amino acids.

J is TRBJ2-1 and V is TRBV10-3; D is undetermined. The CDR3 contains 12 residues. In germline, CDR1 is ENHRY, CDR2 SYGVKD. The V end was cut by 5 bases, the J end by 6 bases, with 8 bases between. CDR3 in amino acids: CAISPNGNEQFF. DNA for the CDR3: TGTGCCATCAGTCCAAACGGCAATGAGCAGTTCTTC.

Here the CDR3 reads CATSRDLAGVWDEQFF. CDR3 nucleotides: TGTGCCACCAGCAGAGATCTAGCGGGGGTATGGGATGAGCAGTTCTTC. The J gene is TRBJ2-1, the V gene TRBV15; TRBD2 aligns across 10 bases. Trimming at V came to 0 bases and at J to 8 bases, leaving 7 bases not matched to a gene. Germline CDR1 is LNHNV and CDR2 is YYDKDF (reference sequence). The CDR3 covers 16 residues.

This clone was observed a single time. Here the CDR3 reads CASSQDPGWYNSPLHF. The CDR3 nucleotides are TGCGCCAGCAGCCAAGATCCGGGTTGGTATAATTCACCCCTCCACTTT. J is TRBJ1-6 and V is TRBV4-1; unclear D gene. CDR3 size: 16 residues. Germline V lookup: CDR1 MGHRA, CDR2 YSYEKL. V was shortened by 0 bases and J by 4 bases, with 10 bases between the two germline ends.

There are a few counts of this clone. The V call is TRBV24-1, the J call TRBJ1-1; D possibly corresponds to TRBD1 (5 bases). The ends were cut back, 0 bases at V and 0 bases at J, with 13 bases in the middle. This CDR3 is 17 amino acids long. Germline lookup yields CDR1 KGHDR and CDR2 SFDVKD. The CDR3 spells CATSDLCRRGLNTEAFF. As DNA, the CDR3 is TGTGCCACCAGTGATTTGTGCCGACGGGGGTTGAACACTGAAGCTTTCTTT.

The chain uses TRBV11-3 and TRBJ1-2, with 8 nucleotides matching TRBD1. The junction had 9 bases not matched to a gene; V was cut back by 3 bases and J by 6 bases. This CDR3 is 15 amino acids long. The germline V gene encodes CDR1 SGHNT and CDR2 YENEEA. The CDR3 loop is CASSFPKDRADGYTF. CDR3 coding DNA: TGTGCCAGCAGCTTCCCGAAGGACAGGGCTGATGGCTACACCTTC.

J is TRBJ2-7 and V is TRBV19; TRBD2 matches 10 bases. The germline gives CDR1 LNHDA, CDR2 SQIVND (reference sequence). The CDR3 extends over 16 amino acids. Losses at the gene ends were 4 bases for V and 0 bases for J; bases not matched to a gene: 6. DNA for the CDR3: TGTGCCAGTAGTAGACGCGGGACTAGCGTCTCCTACGAGCAGTACTTC. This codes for CASSRRGTSVSYEQYF.

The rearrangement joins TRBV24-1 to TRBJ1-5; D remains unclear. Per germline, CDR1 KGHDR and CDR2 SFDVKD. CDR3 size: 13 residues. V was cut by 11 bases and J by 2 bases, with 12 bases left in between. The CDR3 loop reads CAIQGRGNQPQHF. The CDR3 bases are TGTGCCATACAAGGTCGGGGCAATCAGCCCCAGCATTTT.

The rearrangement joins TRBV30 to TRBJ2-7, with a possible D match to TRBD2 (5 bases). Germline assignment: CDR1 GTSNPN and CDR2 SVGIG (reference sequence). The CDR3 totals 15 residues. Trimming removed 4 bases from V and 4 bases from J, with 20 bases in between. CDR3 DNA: TGTGCCTGGAACGGGGTGGCAGGAACGATTTACGAGCAGTACTTC. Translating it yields CAWNGVAGTIYEQYF.

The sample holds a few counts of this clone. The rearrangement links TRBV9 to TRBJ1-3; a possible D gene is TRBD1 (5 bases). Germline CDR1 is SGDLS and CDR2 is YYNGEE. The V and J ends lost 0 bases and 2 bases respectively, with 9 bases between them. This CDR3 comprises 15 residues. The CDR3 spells CASSVGGIAGNTIYF. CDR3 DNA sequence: TGTGCCAGCAGCGTAGGGGGCATAGCTGGAAACACCATATATTTT. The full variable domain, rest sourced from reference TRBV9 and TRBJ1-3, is DSGVTQTPKHLITATGQRVTLRCSPRSGDLSVYWYQQSLDQGLQFLIQYYNGEERAKGNILERFSAQQFPDLHSELNLSSLELGDSALYFCASSVGGIAGNTIYFGEGSWLTVV.

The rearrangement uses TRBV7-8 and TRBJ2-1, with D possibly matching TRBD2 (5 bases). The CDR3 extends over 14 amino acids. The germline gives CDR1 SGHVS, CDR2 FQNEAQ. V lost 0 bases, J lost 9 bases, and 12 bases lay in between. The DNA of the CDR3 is TGTGCCAGCAGCTTAGCGCGTCGGGAAGGTGAGCAGTTCTTC. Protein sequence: CASSLARREGEQFF.

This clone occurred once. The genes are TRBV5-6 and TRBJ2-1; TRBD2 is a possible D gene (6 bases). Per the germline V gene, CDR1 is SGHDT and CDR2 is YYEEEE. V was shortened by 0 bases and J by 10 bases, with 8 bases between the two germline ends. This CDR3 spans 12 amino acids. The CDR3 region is CASSLVGGEQFF. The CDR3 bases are TGTGCCAGCAGCTTGGTGGGAGGAGAGCAGTTCTTC.

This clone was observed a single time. The CDR3 loop is CASSKTGGEVEAFF. DNA for the CDR3: TGCGCCAGCAGCAAGACAGGGGGCGAGGTTGAAGCTTTCTTT. The chain combines TRBV5-1 with TRBJ1-1, with TRBD1 matching over 10 bases. CDR1 and CDR2 from the germline V gene are SGHRS and YFSETQ. J was trimmed by 7 bases and V by 4 bases; bases with no gene match: 7. This CDR3 is built from 14 residues.

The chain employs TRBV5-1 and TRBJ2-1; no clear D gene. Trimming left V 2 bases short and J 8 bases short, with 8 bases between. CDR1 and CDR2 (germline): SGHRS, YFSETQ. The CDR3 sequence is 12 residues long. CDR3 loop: CASSFPSDEQFF. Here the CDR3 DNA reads TGCGCCAGCAGCTTCCCTTCCGATGAGCAGTTCTTC.

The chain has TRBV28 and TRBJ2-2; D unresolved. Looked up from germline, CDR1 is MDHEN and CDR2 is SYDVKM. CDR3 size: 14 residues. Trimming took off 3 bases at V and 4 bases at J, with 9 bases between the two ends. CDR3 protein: CASSFSSPTGELFF. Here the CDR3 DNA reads TGTGCCAGCAGTTTTAGTTCCCCCACCGGGGAGCTGTTTTTT.

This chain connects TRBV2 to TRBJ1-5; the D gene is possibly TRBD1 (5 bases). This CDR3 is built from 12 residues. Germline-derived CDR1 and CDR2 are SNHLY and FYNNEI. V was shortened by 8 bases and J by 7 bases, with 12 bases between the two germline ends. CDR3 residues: CASRRGLQPQHF. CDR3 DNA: TGTGCCAGCCGAAGGGGACTCCAGCCCCAGCATTTT.

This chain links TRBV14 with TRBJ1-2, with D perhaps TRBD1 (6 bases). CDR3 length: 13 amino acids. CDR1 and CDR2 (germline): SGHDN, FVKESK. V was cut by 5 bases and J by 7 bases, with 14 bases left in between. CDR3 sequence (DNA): TGTGCCAGCAGCAACCGGGGGGCCTTTGGCTACACCTTC. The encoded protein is CASSNRGAFGYTF.

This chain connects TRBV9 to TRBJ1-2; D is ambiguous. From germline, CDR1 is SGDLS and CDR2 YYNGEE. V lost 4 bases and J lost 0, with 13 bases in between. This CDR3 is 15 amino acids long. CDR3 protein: CASSINTKTNYGYTF. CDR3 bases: TGTGCCAGCAGCATAAACACCAAAACTAACTATGGCTACACCTTC.

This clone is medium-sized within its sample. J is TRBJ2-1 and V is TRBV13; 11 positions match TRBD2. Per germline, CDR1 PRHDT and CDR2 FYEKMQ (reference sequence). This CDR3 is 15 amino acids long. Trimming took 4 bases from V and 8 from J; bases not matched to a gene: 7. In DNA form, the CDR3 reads TGTGCCAGCAGCTACATTAGCGGGAGGGCCTATGAGCAGTTCTTC. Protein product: CASSYISGRAYEQFF.

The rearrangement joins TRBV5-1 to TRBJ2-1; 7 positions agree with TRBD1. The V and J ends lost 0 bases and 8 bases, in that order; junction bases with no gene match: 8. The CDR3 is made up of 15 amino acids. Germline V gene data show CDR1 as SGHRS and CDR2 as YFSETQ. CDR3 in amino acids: CASSLGQGQGHEQFF. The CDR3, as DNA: TGCGCCAGCAGCTTGGGACAGGGTCAAGGCCATGAGCAGTTCTTC.